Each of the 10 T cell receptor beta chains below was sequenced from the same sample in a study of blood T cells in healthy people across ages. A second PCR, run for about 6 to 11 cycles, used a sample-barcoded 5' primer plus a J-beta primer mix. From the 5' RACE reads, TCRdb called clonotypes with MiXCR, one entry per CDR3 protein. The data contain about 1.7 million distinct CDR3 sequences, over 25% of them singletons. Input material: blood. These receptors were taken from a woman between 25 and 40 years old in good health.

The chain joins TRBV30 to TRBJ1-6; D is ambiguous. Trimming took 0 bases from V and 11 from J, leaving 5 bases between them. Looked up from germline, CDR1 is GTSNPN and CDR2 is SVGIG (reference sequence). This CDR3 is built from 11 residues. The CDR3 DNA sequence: TGTGCCTGGAGTGTGGAACCACCCCTCCACTTT. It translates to CAWSVEPPLHF.

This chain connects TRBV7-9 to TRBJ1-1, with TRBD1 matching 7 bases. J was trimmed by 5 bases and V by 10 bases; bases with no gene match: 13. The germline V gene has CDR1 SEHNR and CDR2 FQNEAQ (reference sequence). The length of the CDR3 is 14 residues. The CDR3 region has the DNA TGTGCCACCGTGACGGGACGCAGGGGGACTGAAGCTTTCTTT. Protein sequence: CATVTGRRGTEAFF. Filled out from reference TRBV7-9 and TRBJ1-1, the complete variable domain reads DTGVSQNPRHKITKRGQNVTFRCDPISEHNRLYWYRQTLGQGPEFLTYFQNEAQLEKSRLLSDRFSAERPKGSFSTLEIQRTEQGDSAMYLCATVTGRRGTEAFFGQGTRLTVV.

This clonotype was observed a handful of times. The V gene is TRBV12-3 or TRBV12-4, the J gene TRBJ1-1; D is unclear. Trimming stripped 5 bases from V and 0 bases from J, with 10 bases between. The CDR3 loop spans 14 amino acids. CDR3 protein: CASSQQTLNTEAFF. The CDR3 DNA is TGTGCCAGCAGTCAACAGACCCTGAACACTGAAGCTTTCTTT.

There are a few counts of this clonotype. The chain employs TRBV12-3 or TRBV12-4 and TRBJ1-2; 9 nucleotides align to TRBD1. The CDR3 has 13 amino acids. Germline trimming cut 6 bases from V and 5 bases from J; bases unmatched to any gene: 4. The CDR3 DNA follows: TGTGCCAGCAGAATCGGACAGGGGTATGGCTACACCTTC. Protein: CASRIGQGYGYTF.

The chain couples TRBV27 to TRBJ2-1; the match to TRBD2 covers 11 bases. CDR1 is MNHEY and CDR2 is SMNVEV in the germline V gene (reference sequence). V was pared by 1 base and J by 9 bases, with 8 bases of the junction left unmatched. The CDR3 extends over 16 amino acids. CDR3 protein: CASSLYGSGRAVEQFF. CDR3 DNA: TGTGCCAGCAGTTTATATGGTAGCGGGAGGGCCGTTGAGCAGTTCTTC.

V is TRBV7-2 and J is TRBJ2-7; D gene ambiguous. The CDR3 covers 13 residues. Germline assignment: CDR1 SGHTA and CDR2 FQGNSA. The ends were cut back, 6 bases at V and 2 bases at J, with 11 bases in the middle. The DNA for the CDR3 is TGTGCCAGCAGAGGCCCAACCACCTACGAGCAGTACTTC. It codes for CASRGPTTYEQYF.

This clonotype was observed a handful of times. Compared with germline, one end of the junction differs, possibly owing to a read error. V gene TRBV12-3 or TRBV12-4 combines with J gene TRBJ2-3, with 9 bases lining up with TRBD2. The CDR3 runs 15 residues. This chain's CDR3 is CASSLATSGTDAQYF. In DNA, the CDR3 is TGTGCCAGCAGTTTAGCGACTAGCGGCACAGATGCGCAGTATTTT.

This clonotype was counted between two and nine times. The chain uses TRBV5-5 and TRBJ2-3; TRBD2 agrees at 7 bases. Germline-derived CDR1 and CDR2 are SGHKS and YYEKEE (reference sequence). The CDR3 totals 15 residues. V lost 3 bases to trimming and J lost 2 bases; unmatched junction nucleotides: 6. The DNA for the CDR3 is TGTGCCAGCAGCTCCCTAGCGGTCCCCACAGATACGCAGTATTTT. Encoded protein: CASSSLAVPTDTQYF.

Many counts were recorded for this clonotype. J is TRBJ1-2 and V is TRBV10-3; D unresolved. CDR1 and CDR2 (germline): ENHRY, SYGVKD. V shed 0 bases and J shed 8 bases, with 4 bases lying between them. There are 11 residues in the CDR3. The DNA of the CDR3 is TGTGCCATCAGTGAGTCGGGAGGCTACACCTTC. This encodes CAISESGGYTF.

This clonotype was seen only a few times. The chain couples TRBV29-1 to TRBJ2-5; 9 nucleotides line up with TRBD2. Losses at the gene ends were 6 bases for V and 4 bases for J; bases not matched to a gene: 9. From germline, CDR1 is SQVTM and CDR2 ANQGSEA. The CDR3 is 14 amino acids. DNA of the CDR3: TGCAGCGTGAGCGTAGCGGGAGCGCCAGAGACCCAGTACTTC. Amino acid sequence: CSVSVAGAPETQYF.